The T cell receptor (beta chain) described here comes from a study of vaccination effects on CD4 cells after COVID-19. Antigen-specific CD4+ T cells were first expanded with viral peptide pools by the ViraFEST assay and only then sequenced. After less than 11 days in culture, the CD4+ T cells were isolated. Documented for the person is a PCR-confirmed SARS-CoV-2 infection occurring between March and December 2020. Note on this clone: The antigen is not known.

Produced via immunoSEQ multiplex PCR; TCRdb's table is partial and in-frame only. The sample yields around 49,000 clones, roughly 80% seen once. The TCR originated in a human donor who had a prior SARS-CoV-2 infection. The sample consisted of CD4+ T cells from PBMCs cultured with a peptide pool, taken before COVID-19 vaccination.

The CDR3 region is CASSLLGNQPQHF. CDR3 sequence (DNA): TGTGCCAGCAGTTTATTGGGTAATCAGCCCCAGCATTTT. This sequence joins TRBV12-3 or TRBV12-4 and TRBJ1-5; the D is unclear. The length of the CDR3 is 13 residues. V lost 2 bases to trimming and J lost 4 bases, with 6 bases between them.